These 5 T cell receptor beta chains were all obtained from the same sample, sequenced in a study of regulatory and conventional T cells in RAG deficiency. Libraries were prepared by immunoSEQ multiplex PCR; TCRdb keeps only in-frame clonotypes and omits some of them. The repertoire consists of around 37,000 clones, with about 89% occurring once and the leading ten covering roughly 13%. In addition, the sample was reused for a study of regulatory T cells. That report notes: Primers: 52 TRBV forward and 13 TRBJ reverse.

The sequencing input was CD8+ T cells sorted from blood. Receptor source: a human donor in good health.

The CDR3 spells CAWSVLAGVSTDTQYF. The DNA for the CDR3 is TGTGCCTGGAGTGTACTAGCGGGGGTGAGCACAGATACGCAGTATTTT. V and J are TRBV30 and TRBJ2-3; 11 bases line up with TRBD2. V dropped 0 bases and J dropped 0; count of bases not matched to a gene: 2. Germline loops: CDR1 GTSNPN, CDR2 SVGIG (reference sequence). The CDR3 consists of 16 residues.

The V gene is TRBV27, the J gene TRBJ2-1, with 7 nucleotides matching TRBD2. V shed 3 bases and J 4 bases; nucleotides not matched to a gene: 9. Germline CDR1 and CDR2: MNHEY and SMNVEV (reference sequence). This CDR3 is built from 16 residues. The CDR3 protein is CASSFWSGKHYNEQFF. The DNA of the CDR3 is TGTGCCAGCAGTTTCTGGAGCGGGAAACATTACAATGAGCAGTTCTTC.

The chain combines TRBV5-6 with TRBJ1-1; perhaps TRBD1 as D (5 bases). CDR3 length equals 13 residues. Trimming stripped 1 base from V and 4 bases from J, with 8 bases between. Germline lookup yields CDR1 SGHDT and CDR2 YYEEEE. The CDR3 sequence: CASSLWGGTEAFF. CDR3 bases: TGTGCCAGCAGCTTGTGGGGGGGCACTGAAGCTTTCTTT. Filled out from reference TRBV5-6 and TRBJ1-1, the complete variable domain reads DAGVTQSPTHLIKTRGQQVTLRCSPKSGHDTVSWYQQALGQGPQFIFQYYEEEERQRGNFPDRFSGHQFPNYSSELNVNALLLGDSALYLCASSLWGGTEAFFGQGTRLTVV.

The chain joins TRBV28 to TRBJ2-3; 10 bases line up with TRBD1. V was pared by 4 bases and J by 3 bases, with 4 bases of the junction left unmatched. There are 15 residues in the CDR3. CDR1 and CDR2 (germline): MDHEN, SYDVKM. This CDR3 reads CASSSGTGVTDTQYF. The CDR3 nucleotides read TGTGCCAGCAGTTCCGGGACAGGGGTTACAGATACGCAGTATTTT.

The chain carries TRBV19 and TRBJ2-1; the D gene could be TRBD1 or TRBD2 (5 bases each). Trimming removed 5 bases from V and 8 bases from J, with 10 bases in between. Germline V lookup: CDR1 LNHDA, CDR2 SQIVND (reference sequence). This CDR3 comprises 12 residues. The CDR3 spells CASSLGTYEQFF. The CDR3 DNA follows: TGTGCCAGTAGTCTGGGGACCTATGAGCAGTTCTTC.